Sequencing of this TCR beta chain was carried out in a study of OX40 agonist ivuxolimab in advanced cancers. Overall study: Intravenous ivuxolimab at 0.01 to 10 mg/kg was given to patients every 2 weeks. About 44% of patients had received prior checkpoint inhibitor therapy. One hepatocellular carcinoma and a couple of cutaneous melanoma patients partially responded.

V was cut by 7 bases and J by 1 base, with 17 bases left in between. This CDR3 has 15 amino acids. Germline CDR1 SGHRS, CDR2 YFSETQ. Repertoires were generated with immunoSEQ multiplex PCR, while TCRdb's copy carries only in-frame clones and drops some. The repertoire includes 60,000 to 75,000 clones, approximately 83% of them detected once, and over 1.1% sits in the top ten. The sequencing used CD4+ or CD8+ T cells sorted from blood, collected in a trial of the OX40 agonist ivuxolimab. This clonotype was sampled from an adult with an advanced solid tumor such as melanoma, head and neck, liver or kidney cancer. V is TRBV5-1 and J is TRBJ2-5; the D gene is possibly TRBD2 (5 bases). In DNA form, the CDR3 reads TGCGCCAGCGGGAAGGAGGTTTTAGGCCAAGAGACCCAGTACTTC. It encodes CASGKEVLGQETQYF.